This T cell receptor (beta chain) was sequenced in a study of CD8 T cells in Susac syndrome. Study at large: Of the sequenced Susac syndrome patients, six had active disease and fewer than ten were in remission. Patients with Susac syndrome, at blood draw, were therapy-naive, on corticosteroids, or on intravenous immunoglobulin alone.

A quantity of about 0.5 to 1 ug RNA underwent reverse transcription using random hexamers. Amplification of TCR beta CDR3 across 54 Vbeta and 13 Jbeta was performed with immunoSEQ multiplex PCR. Each CDR3 protein gets one entry after TCRdb re-called the immunoSEQ multiplex PCR reads with MiXCR. The sample carries 150,000 to 160,000 distinct CDR3 sequences, approximately 95% recorded once. The CDR3 covers 13 residues. Germline CDR1 SGHNT, CDR2 YENEEA. Trimming pared 3 bases from V and 10 bases from J, leaving 10 bases between. Sequenced material: CD4+ T cells from PBMCs. The source is a human donor with Susac syndrome. The rearrangement joins TRBV11-3 to TRBJ1-6; D is undetermined. The CDR3 sequence: CASSFGDRSPLHF. In nucleotides, the CDR3 is TGTGCCAGCAGCTTTGGGGATCGGTCACCCCTCCACTTT.